This TCR beta chain was profiled in a study of regulatory T cells in long-lasting Graves disease. The study, taken as a whole, reports: Persistent disease was associated with favored TRBV28 usage and with favored use of TRBJ1-2 and TRBJ2-5.

This clonotype was seen repeatedly, ten times or more. Its matching antigen is unknown. Time point indicated: newly diagnosed GD, antithyroid drugs for less than 3 months. From RNA extracted from PBMCs, the TCR library was made. Trimming removed 4 bases from V and 1 base from J, with 12 bases in between. Germline V gene sequence: CDR1 SGHTA, CDR2 FQGTGA. This CDR3 has 15 residues. Sequencing libraries for TCR beta were prepared with iRepertoire HTBI primers and Arm-PCR of CDR3 regions. TCRdb itself ran the multiplex PCR reads through MiXCR, one entry per CDR3 protein. The data show approximately 390,000 distinct CDR3 sequences, with roughly 16% seen just once and 20% held by the top ten. This sample was shared with a second study, whose subject was T cells in Graves' hyperthyroidism and ophthalmopathy. That investigation notes: The TCR CDR3 first-round RT-PCR relied on the HTBI primer set.

Sample: peripheral blood mononuclear cells (PBMCs), taken at new diagnosis, from a patient treated with antithyroid drugs. This rearrangement joins TRBV7-3 to TRBJ2-3; D is unresolved. This sequence was found in a young woman with Graves disease. CDR3 sequence reads: CASSSVWNRTDTQYF. As DNA, the CDR3 is TGTGCCAGCAGCTCTGTGTGGAACCGCACAGATACGCAGTATTTT.